This TCR beta chain was obtained from a study of T cell responses to AZD1222 COVID-19 vaccine. The study's findings and limits: Spike-specific TCR breadth rose after two AZD1222 doses, and depth rose as well.

The data were produced by immunoSEQ multiplex PCR, yet TCRdb's version contains in-frame clones alone and is incomplete. The table includes 150,000 or so clones, about 91% detected once. Comments on this clone: Its antigen is not known.

The length of the CDR3 is 19 residues. Germline V gene lookup returns CDR1 SGHVS and CDR2 FQNEAQ. Trimming removed 5 bases from V and 0 bases from J, with 23 bases in between. The sample here was peripheral blood, taken on day 0 of AZD1222 vaccination. The rearrangement joins TRBV7-8 to TRBJ1-5, with D perhaps TRBD1 (6 bases). The origin of this receptor is an adult in good health. Written as DNA, the CDR3 is TGTGCCAGCAGCCACCAACGGGCTGGGACAAGTTATAGCAATCAGCCCCAGCATTTT. Amino acids: CASSHQRAGTSYSNQPQHF.